Following are 21 T cell receptor beta chains from one sample sequenced in a study of T-cell memory formation after mild COVID-19. TCRdb independently ran MiXCR on the 5' RACE reads; one entry per CDR3 protein. This table has some 65,000 distinct CDR3 sequences, 15% to 20% appearing once. The specimen was PBMCs or a T cell subset sorted from them (not recorded which). The receptors shown here come from an adult woman who had mild COVID-19 (a few samples of this study predate the infection). Cell type and time point are not known.

This clonotype occurred a few times. J is TRBJ2-7 and V is TRBV20-1, with 10 positions matching TRBD1. This CDR3 has 13 amino acids. V shed 5 bases, J shed 1 base, and the junction held 2 bases outside the gene matches. Germline V gives CDR1 DFQATT, CDR2 SNEGSKA (reference sequence). CDR3 sequence (DNA): TGCAGTGCTCGGACAGGGGGTTCCTACGAGCAGTACTTC. Its protein product is CSARTGGSYEQYF.

This clonotype was observed many times. At one end, the junction sequence differs from germline, possibly due to a read error. The chain couples TRBV4-3 to TRBJ2-1, with D maybe TRBD1 (6 bases). Germline assignment: CDR1 LGHNA and CDR2 YSLEER. This CDR3 is 14 amino acids long. CDR3 DNA: TGCGCCAGCAGCCAAGAACGGGCTAGCCCCCAGGGGATCTTC. Its protein is CASSQERASPQGIF.

This clonotype has a handful of counts. V gene TRBV27 combines with J gene TRBJ2-1; 8 nucleotides match TRBD1. Germline CDR1 and CDR2: MNHEY and SMNVEV (reference sequence). This CDR3 spans 14 amino acids. J gave up 3 bases and V 7 bases, and 5 bases lay outside the gene matches. The CDR3 region has the DNA TGTGCCAGCAAAAACAGGGGGATCTACAATGAGCAGTTCTTC. Protein product: CASKNRGIYNEQFF.

This clonotype came up a few times. The gene calls are TRBV5-6 and TRBJ1-5; the D gene is possibly TRBD1 (5 bases). Deletions cut 0 bases from V and 1 base from J, with 11 bases between. Germline CDR1 SGHDT, CDR2 YYEEEE. This CDR3 is 16 amino acids long. The chain's CDR3 is CASSLASRGSNQPQHF. In DNA, the CDR3 is TGTGCCAGCAGCTTGGCAAGCCGGGGGAGCAATCAGCCCCAGCATTTT.

This clonotype was detected many times. The gene calls are TRBV7-8 and TRBJ2-7, with D maybe TRBD2 (6 bases). The germline V gene encodes CDR1 SGHVS and CDR2 FQNEAQ. The CDR3 has 16 amino acids. V dropped 5 bases and J dropped 4 bases, with 21 bases sitting between them. CDR3 loop: CASSLLATGDLYEQYF. The CDR3 DNA reads TGTGCCAGCAGCCTTTTAGCGACGGGGGATCTATACGAGCAGTACTTC. The complete variable domain, with remaining parts taken from reference TRBV7-8 and TRBJ2-7, reads GAGVSQSPRYKVAKRGQDVALRCDPISGHVSLFWYQQALGQGPEFLTYFQNEAQLDKSGLPSDRFFAERPEGSVSTLKIQRTQQEDSAVYLCASSLLATGDLYEQYFGPGTRLTVT.

This sequence joins TRBV19 and TRBJ2-3; D gene unclear. Per germline, CDR1 LNHDA and CDR2 SQIVND (reference sequence). The CDR3 contains 13 residues. V shed 1 base and J shed 2 bases, with 4 bases lying between them. The CDR3 coding sequence is TGTGCCAGTAGTATAGTGACCACAGATACGCAGTATTTT. Encoded protein: CASSIVTTDTQYF. Based on the CDR3 plus reference TRBV19 and TRBJ2-3, the full variable domain is DGGITQSPKYLFRKEGQNVTLSCEQNLNHDAMYWYRQDPGQGLRLIYYSQIVNDFQKGDIAEGYSVSREKKESFPLTVTSAQKNPTAFYLCASSIVTTDTQYFGPGTRLTVL.

This clonotype has more than one count but fewer than ten. The J gene is TRBJ2-7, the V gene TRBV20-1; 8 positions agree with TRBD1. The CDR3 extends over 17 amino acids. Germline assignment: CDR1 DFQATT and CDR2 SNEGSKA (reference sequence). After removal of 1 base from V and 3 bases from J, the junction contained 14 bases not matched to a gene. The CDR3 loop reads CSARAPPGTGRDYEQYF. The DNA of the CDR3 is TGCAGTGCTAGAGCCCCTCCCGGGACAGGACGAGACTACGAGCAGTACTTC.

A few counts support this clonotype. The chain employs TRBV7-9 and TRBJ2-1; D uncertain. The CDR3 is 16 amino acids. Germline V lookup: CDR1 SEHNR, CDR2 FQNEAQ (reference sequence). Between the trimmed V and J ends, which lost 4 bases and 2 bases, there was a span of 15 bases. CDR3 DNA sequence: TGTGCCAGCAGCTCATCAGACAAATCTGCCTACAATGAGCAGTTCTTC. This codes for CASSSSDKSAYNEQFF.

The genes are TRBV14 and TRBJ2-7; a possible D gene is TRBD1 (6 bases). CDR1 and CDR2 from the germline V gene are SGHDN and FVKESK. The CDR3 covers 13 residues. V was clipped by 4 bases and J by 4 bases, with 11 bases between them. The CDR3 here is CASSRTGKYEQYF. The CDR3 coding sequence is TGTGCCAGCAGCCGAACAGGGAAGTACGAGCAGTACTTC.

This clonotype was counted between two and nine times. J is TRBJ2-7 and V is TRBV6-2 or TRBV6-3; TRBD1 might be the D (5 bases). The CDR3 sequence is 13 residues long. Germline lookup yields CDR1 MNHEY and CDR2 SVGEGT. Deletions cut 4 bases from V and 2 bases from J, with 9 bases between. CDR3 sequence: CASSWTTTYEQYF. The CDR3 DNA reads TGTGCCAGCAGTTGGACAACTACCTACGAGCAGTACTTC.

The chain has TRBV4-2 and TRBJ2-1, with TRBD2 matching over 12 bases. The CDR3 is made up of 16 amino acids. Germline CDR1 reads LGHNA; CDR2 reads YNFKEQ. The J segment lost 7 bases and the V segment lost 4 bases, leaving 8 bases of the junction unmatched. The CDR3 protein is CASSPEGLAGGNEQFF. CDR3 coding DNA: TGTGCCAGCAGCCCGGAGGGTCTAGCGGGAGGGAATGAGCAGTTCTTC.

A few counts support this clonotype. V gene TRBV5-1 combines with J gene TRBJ2-7; D uncertain. Trimming cost V 3 bases and J 4 bases, with 5 bases left between them. Germline V gives CDR1 SGHRS, CDR2 YFSETQ. The CDR3 extends over 11 amino acids. The CDR3 sequence is CASSSYYEQYF. The CDR3 DNA follows: TGCGCCAGCAGCTCGTATTACGAGCAGTACTTC. The full variable domain, its missing parts supplied by reference TRBV5-1 and TRBJ2-7, is KAGVTQTPRYLIKTRGQQVTLSCSPISGHRSVSWYQQTPGQGLQFLFEYFSETQRNKGNFPGRFSGRQFSNSRSEMNVSTLELGDSALYLCASSSYYEQYFGPGTRLTVT.

The V call is TRBV7-7, the J call TRBJ1-2, with a weak D call TRBD1 (5 bases). Deletions cut 6 bases from V and 2 bases from J, with 19 bases between. CDR3 length equals 16 residues. The germline gives CDR1 SSHAT, CDR2 FNYEAQ (reference sequence). The DNA for the CDR3 is TGTGCCAGCAGGCCCAGCAGGCCCAGGACAAACTATGGCTACACCTTC. This gives the protein CASRPSRPRTNYGYTF.

J is TRBJ2-3 and V is TRBV5-1; 9 bases match TRBD1. The V and J ends lost 4 bases and 6 bases, in that order; junction bases with no gene match: 6. Germline CDR1 and CDR2: SGHRS and YFSETQ. This CDR3 is built from 14 residues. CDR3: CASSPDRGMDTQYF. CDR3 nucleotides: TGCGCCAGCAGCCCGGACAGGGGTATGGATACGCAGTATTTT.

The chain employs TRBV21-1 and TRBJ1-1. TRBV21-1 is assigned pseudogene status. The CDR3 length is 11 residues. The CDR3 sequence is CASSISAEAFF. DNA of the CDR3: TGTGCCAGCAGCATCAGTGCTGAAGCTTTCTTT.

This clonotype was seen only a few times. J is TRBJ2-5 and V is TRBV5-1; the match to TRBD1 covers 7 bases. With 4 bases clipped from V and 1 base from J, the junction kept 4 bases outside the gene matches. The CDR3 has 14 residues. Germline CDR1 reads SGHRS; CDR2 reads YFSETQ. CDR3 region: CASSPGDSQETQYF. Here the CDR3 DNA reads TGCGCCAGCAGCCCCGGGGACAGCCAAGAGACCCAGTACTTC.

In its sample, this clonotype was seen many times. The chain carries TRBV7-6 and TRBJ2-5; 7 bases are shared with TRBD1. Germline values: CDR1 SGHVS, CDR2 FNYEAQ. V gave up 0 bases and J gave up 5 bases; unmatched junction bases: 6. CDR3 length: 15 amino acids. CDR3 sequence: CASSLARQGGETQYF. CDR3 sequence (DNA): TGTGCCAGCAGCTTAGCCCGACAGGGTGGGGAGACCCAGTACTTC.

This clonotype was observed a few times. The V gene is TRBV5-6, the J gene TRBJ1-4; D possibly corresponds to TRBD1 (6 bases). The V gene's germline CDR1 is SGHDT and CDR2 YYEEEE. The length of the CDR3 is 15 residues. Trimming took off 1 base at V and 8 bases at J, with 15 bases between the two ends. CDR3 nucleotide sequence: TGTGCCAGCAGCTTGTCTGGGGGGCGAGAGGAAAAACTGTTTTTT. It is translated as CASSLSGGREEKLFF.

This clonotype was seen repeatedly, ten times or more. J is TRBJ2-3 and V is TRBV7-9; TRBD2 is a possible D gene (5 bases). Deletions cut 5 bases from V and 0 bases from J, with 18 bases between. Germline CDR1 is SEHNR and CDR2 is FQNEAQ (reference sequence). This CDR3 has 17 amino acids. The CDR3 coding sequence is TGTGCCAGCAGCGAAAGAGGGCAGCCTACTAGCACAGATACGCAGTATTTT. Protein: CASSERGQPTSTDTQYF.

The gene calls are TRBV20-1 and TRBJ1-6; TRBD1 aligns across 7 bases. The CDR3 runs 17 residues. The junction had 14 bases not matched to a gene; V was cut back by 2 bases and J by 7 bases. Germline V lookup: CDR1 DFQATT, CDR2 SNEGSKA (reference sequence). The CDR3 sequence is CSARPPGGQQRNSPLHF. The CDR3 nucleotides are TGCAGTGCTAGACCCCCGGGGGGACAGCAAAGGAATTCACCCCTCCACTTT.

This chain joins TRBV29-1 and TRBJ2-1; D is unresolved. Germline assignment: CDR1 SQVTM and CDR2 ANQGSEA. V shed 1 base and J shed 4 bases, with 8 bases lying between them. The CDR3 loop spans 13 amino acids. CDR3 in DNA: TGCAGCGTTGAAGCGGGTCTTTACAATGAGCAGTTCTTC. Translated, it gives CSVEAGLYNEQFF.